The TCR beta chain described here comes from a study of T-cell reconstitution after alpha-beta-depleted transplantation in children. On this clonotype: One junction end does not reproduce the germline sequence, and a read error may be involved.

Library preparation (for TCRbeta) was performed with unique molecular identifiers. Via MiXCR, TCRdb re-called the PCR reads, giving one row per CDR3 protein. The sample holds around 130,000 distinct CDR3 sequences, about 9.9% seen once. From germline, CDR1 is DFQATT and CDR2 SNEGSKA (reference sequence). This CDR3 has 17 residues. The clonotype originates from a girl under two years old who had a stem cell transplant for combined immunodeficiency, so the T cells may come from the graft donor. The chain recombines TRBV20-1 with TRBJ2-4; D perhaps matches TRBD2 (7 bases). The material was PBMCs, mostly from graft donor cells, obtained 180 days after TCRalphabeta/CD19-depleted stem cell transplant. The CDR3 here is CCARGGGLWLAKNIQYF. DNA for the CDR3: TGCTGTGCTAGAGGGGGAGGGCTATGGTTAGCCAAAAACATTCAGTACTTC.